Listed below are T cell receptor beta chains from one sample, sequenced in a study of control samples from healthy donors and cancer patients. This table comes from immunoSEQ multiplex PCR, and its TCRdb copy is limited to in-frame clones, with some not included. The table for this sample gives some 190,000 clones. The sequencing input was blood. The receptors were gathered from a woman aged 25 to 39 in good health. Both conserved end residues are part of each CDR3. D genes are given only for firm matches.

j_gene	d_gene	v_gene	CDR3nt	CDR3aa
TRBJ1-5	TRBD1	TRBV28	TGTGCCAGCAGTTTATCGTCAGGGGGGAATCAGCCCCAGCATTTT	CASSLSSGGNQPQHF
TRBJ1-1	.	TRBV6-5	TGTGCCAGCAGTTACTCGACAGAAATTTCGAACACTGAAGCTTTCTTT	CASSYSTEISNTEAFF
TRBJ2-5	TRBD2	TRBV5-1	TGCGCCAGCAGCTTGGTAGCGGGGCAGGGGGAGACCCAGTACTTC	CASSLVAGQGETQYF
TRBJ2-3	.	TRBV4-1	TGCGCCAGCAGCCAAGATCAACAGTTCACAGATACGCAGTATTTT	CASSQDQQFTDTQYF
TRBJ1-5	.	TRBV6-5	TGTGCCAGCAGTTACAGGGGCAGGGGTCAGCCCCAGCATTTT	CASSYRGRGQPQHF
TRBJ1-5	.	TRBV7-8	TGTGCCAGCAGCTTAGGTAGGGGGAAAAGGGGCCATCCTAATCAGCCCCAGCATTTT	CASSLGRGKRGHPNQPQHF
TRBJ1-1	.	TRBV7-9	TGTGCCAGCAGCCCAATCGGGGCTGGGAACACTGAAGCTTTCTTT	CASSPIGAGNTEAFF
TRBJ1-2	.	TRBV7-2	TGTGCCAGCAGCTTAGCTGAGCGGGGGAGAGGCTACACCTTC	CASSLAERGRGYTF
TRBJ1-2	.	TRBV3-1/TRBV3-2	TGTGCCAGCAGCCTACTCAGGAGCTCTGGCTACACCTTC	CASSLLRSSGYTF
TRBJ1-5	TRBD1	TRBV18	TGTGCCAGCTCACGGACAGGGGGCAATCAGCCCCAGCATTTT	CASSRTGGNQPQHF
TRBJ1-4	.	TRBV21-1	TGTGCCAGCAGCACGCGGGACAGCCAACAGGACCGAATTGAAAAACTGTTTTTT	CASSTRDSQQDRIEKLFF
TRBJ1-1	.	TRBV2	TGTGCCAGCAGTAGACAGAACACTGAAGCTTTCTTT	CASSRQNTEAFF
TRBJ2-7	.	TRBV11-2	TGTGCCAGCAGCAGCAGCGGCTACGAGCAGTACTTC	CASSSSGYEQYF
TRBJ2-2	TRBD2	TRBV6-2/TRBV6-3	TGTGCCAGCAGTTCCCTAGCGGGGACCTACACCGGGGAGCTGTTTTTT	CASSSLAGTYTGELFF
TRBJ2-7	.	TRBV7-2	TGTGCCAGCAGCTTAGCAACCGGGTATTGGGCCTACGAACAGTACTTC	CASSLATGYWAYEQYF
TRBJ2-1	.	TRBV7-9	TGTGCCAGCAGCTCCCTCCGAGGGACTGCAGTCGACAATGAGCAGTTCTTC	CASSSLRGTAVDNEQFF
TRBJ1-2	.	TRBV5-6	TGTGCCAGCAGCTTAGGGGGACGGCCCCATGGCTACACCTTC	CASSLGGRPHGYTF
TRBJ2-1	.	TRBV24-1	TGTGCCACCAGTGATCTAGCTTGGGAGCAGTTCTTC	CATSDLAWEQFF
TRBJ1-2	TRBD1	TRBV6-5	TGTGCCAGCAGTTACGAACAGGGGGGTGGTGGCTACACCTTC	CASSYEQGGGGYTF
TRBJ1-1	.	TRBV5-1	TGCGCCAGCCGTATAGGGGGGGCGAACACTGAAGCTTTCTTT	CASRIGGANTEAFF
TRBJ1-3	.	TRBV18	TGTGCCAGCTCAAACCAGAGGGGCTCTGGAAACACCATATATTTT	CASSNQRGSGNTIYF
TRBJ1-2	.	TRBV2	TGTGCCAGCAGTGTCAACCCCTATGGCTACACCTTC	CASSVNPYGYTF
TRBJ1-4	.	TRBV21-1	TGTGCCAGCAGTGGGAGACAGGACAATGAAAAACTGTTTTTT	CASSGRQDNEKLFF
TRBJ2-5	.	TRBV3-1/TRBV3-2	TGTGCCAGCAGCCAAGAGACCCAGTACTTC	CASSQETQYF
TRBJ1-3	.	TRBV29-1	TGCAGCGTTTCTGGAGCTGGAAACACCATATATTTT	CSVSGAGNTIYF
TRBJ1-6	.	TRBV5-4	TGTGCCAGCAGCTTGGGGGAGGGAGCTCTATTTGCACCCCTCCACTTT	CASSLGEGALFAPLHF
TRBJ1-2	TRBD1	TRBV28	TGTGCCAGCAGTTCCTCACCGGGACAGGGTCGGGGCTTCCGGTATGGCTACACCTTC	CASSSSPGQGRGFRYGYTF
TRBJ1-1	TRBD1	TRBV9	TGTGCCAGCAGCGTAGGGGACAGGGGAGGAACTGAAGCTTTCTTT	CASSVGDRGGTEAFF
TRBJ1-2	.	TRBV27	TGTGCCAGCAGTCCGAGCGGACAGAACTATGGCTACACCTTC	CASSPSGQNYGYTF
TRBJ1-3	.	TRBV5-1	TGCGCCAGCAGCTCCCAATACTCTGGAAACACCATATATTTT	CASSSQYSGNTIYF
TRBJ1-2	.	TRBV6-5	TGTGCCAGCAGCCGGGGGACGGCCCTACTAGGCTACACCTTC	CASSRGTALLGYTF
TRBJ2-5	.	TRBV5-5	TGTGCCAGCAGCTTCTTTACCCCCCAGACAGCATATCAGACCCAGTACTTC	CASSFFTPQTAYQTQYF
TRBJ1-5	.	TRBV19	TGTGCCAGTAGTAGCAGGGAGACGGACAATCAGCCCCAGCATTTT	CASSSRETDNQPQHF
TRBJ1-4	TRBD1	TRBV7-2	TGTGCCAGCAGCTTTAGGGGTGACAGGGGAAGGTGGCTGTTTTTT	CASSFRGDRGRWLFF
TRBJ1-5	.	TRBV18	TGTGCCAGCTCACCAGGGGGGCGCGGTGGTCAGCCCCAGCATTTT	CASSPGGRGGQPQHF
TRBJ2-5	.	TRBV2	TGTGCCACCTACAGGGTTGGGCAAGAGACCCAGTACTTC	CATYRVGQETQYF
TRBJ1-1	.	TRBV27	TGTGCCAGCAGTTTGGGGTCTGAAGCTTTCTTT	CASSLGSEAFF
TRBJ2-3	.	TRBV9	TGTGCCAGCAGCCCTGCTGTTAGCGGAAAAGGGGCAGATACGCAGTATTTT	CASSPAVSGKGADTQYF
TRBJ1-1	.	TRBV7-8	TGTGCCAGCAGCTCGATGATGAACACTGAAGCTTTCTTT	CASSSMMNTEAFF
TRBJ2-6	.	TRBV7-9	TGTGCCAGCAGCTTACTAGGGGAAGCTGGGGCCAACGTCCTGACTTTC	CASSLLGEAGANVLTF
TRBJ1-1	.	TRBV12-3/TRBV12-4	TGTGCCAGCCGTGGCAGAACGAACACTGAAGCTTTCTTT	CASRGRTNTEAFF
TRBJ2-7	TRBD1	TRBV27	TGTGCCAGCAGTTTCGGGACAGGGTTGAGCGAGCAGTACTTC	CASSFGTGLSEQYF
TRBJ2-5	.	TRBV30	TGTGCCTGGAGTCCGCTCACAGAGACCCAGTACTTC	CAWSPLTETQYF
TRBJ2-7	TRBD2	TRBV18	TGTGCCAGCTCGCCGACTAGCGGGGGGCCTCTCCTATACTACGAGCAGTACTTC	CASSPTSGGPLLYYEQYF
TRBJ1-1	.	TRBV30	TGTGCCTGGAGTCCGTTTGTGGTGCGCCTGAACACTGAAGCTTTCTTT	CAWSPFVVRLNTEAFF
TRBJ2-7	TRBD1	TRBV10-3	TGTGCCATCAGTGAGAAGGGGGCACGGAACGAGCAGTACTTC	CAISEKGARNEQYF